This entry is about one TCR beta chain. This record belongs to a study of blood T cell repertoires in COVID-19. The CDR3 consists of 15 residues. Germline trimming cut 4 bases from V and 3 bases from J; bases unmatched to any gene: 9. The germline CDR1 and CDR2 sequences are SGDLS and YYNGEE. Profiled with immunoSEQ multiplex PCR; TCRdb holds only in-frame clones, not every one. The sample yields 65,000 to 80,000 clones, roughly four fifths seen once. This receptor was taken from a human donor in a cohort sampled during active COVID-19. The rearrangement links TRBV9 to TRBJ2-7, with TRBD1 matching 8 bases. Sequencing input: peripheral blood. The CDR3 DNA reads TGTGCCAGCAGCCCGCGGACAGGGATGAACTACGAGCAGTACTTC. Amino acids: CASSPRTGMNYEQYF.